This T cell receptor beta chain was captured by sequencing in a study of T cells in lung cancer brain metastases (dated by TCRdb to 2017 to 2018). As for the study more broadly: Most of the 20 patients had a history of tobacco use, with a median of around 41 pack-years. The study compared TCR beta CDR3 repertoires of fully resected primary non-small cell lung cancers with those of paired brain metastases. Primary and metastatic specimens both had an average DNA integrity number of approximately 3.8, with no significant difference between the two sites. Median interval between primary and brain metastasis specimen acquisition was approximately 350 days. A cohort of around 20 patients was included, from whom roughly 40 specimens were contributed, with one primary lung lesion and one brain metastasis obtained from each patient. Of the patients, around twelve were female and 8 or 9 were male, and their median age at first diagnosis was more than 50 years. Of the approximately 20 patients, around 19 received no interval therapy between resection of the primary and resection of the metastasis. Findings and caveats that apply to the study as a whole: Most clones were specific to a single lesion, and overlap between paired lesions was limited (mean Morisita index about 0.22). Effects of preoperative corticosteroids on T cell infiltration in brain metastases could not be controlled. DNA fragmentation in the FFPE samples may have kept the complete infiltrating T cell repertoire from being retrieved. The ten most abundant clones accounted for a significantly larger fraction of the repertoire in brain metastases than in primaries, which suggests clonal expansion. Brain metastases had significantly fewer unique productive clones than paired primaries (median about 1,500 versus 4,200).

Patients had resection for either synchronous oligometastatic disease or delayed recurrence of a solitary brain metastasis. To avoid including cancers other than NSCLC, any patient with a history of multiple malignancies was excluded. Tumor areas were macrodissected from about 5 deparaffinized around 9.3 um unstained sections guided by marked H&E slides. All specimens were formalin-fixed and paraffin-embedded (FFPE). The AllPrep DNA/RNA FFPE Kit was used for extraction of genomic DNA. Each sample received roughly 2 to 5.5 ug of genomic DNA as input, and the DNA input was kept equal within each pair of samples. TCR beta libraries were constructed with the immunoSEQ hsTCRbeta Kit, which uses multiplexed V and J gene primers in two PCR steps. Pooled libraries with positive and negative controls were sequenced on an Illumina MiSeq using a 100-cycle paired-end protocol. The paper's processing steps were these. The immunoSEQ vendor processed the raw data into normalized, annotated TCR beta repertoire reports. Richness was counted as unique clones by nucleotide sequence, and total richness was extrapolated with the iChao1 and Efron-Thisted estimators. Paired lesions were characterized and compared using Pielou's evenness, Simpson's index, top-ten clone proportional abundance, and the Morisita overlap index. TCRdb mirrors the immuneACCESS table, restricted to in-frame sequences. Some clones are absent from its copies; in checked studies, under half trace to an unresolved V gene, and the reason for the others is unknown. V and J calls and clone size are given by that table; D and trimming were obtained from the DNA. This sample gives a few thousand clones in total; more than 70% of them show up just once. The ten top clones hold around 5.8% of the sample.

On this clone: The clone's antigen remains unknown. No quality values exist for individual bases; no much larger clone is one base distant.

Taken from cysteine to phenylalanine, the CDR3 has 19 residues. Solely the CDR3 DNA is kept, with 57 bases framed from the first base. From a lookup of the germline V gene, CDR1 and CDR2 are SGHRS and YFSETQ. Trimming at the junction amounts to 3 bases on V and 0 bases on J, and the germline ends lie 22 bases apart. The TCR originated in a woman aged 45-60 years with non-small cell lung cancer. The sample taken for sequencing was tumor tissue from the primary lung tumor. Sample cell subset or site, as interpreted from the label and publication: primary lung cancer lesion. The chain is encoded by TRBV5-1 joined to TRBJ1-5, with the identity of the D gene unclear. This receptor has the CDR3 CASSSRFPVDGPSNQPQHF. The bases read TGCGCCAGCAGCTCGCGCTTTCCGGTAGATGGGCCTAGCAATCAGCCCCAGCATTTT.